These 10 T cell receptor beta chains were sequenced from one sample in a study of naive and memory T cell subsets. The beta constant-region primer was an equimolar mix of two oligonucleotides covering TRBC1 and TRBC2. TCRdb used MiXCR to reprocess the UMI-ligation and nested PCR reads, holding one entry per CDR3 protein. The sample includes some 36,000 distinct CDR3 sequences, more than 10% of them seen just once. Input material: effector memory CD4+ T cells from blood. Subset meaning: effector memory, CD45RA- CD27-. The source is a human donor in good health.

This rearrangement joins TRBV14 to TRBJ2-1; 9 positions agree with TRBD1. V lost 2 bases, J lost 0 bases, and 2 bases stayed unmatched. CDR1 and CDR2 from the germline V gene are SGHDN and FVKESK. This CDR3 comprises 16 residues. In DNA, the CDR3 is TGTGCCAGCAGCCAATGGACAGGGGCCTCCTACAATGAGCAGTTCTTC. This gives the protein CASSQWTGASYNEQFF.

The V call is TRBV23-1, the J call TRBJ2-3; 11 nucleotides line up with TRBD2. TRBV23-1 is an ORF; its function is uncertain. The CDR3 has 20 residues. Trimming cost V 0 bases and J 0 bases; bases outside gene matches: 11. CDR3 sequence: CASSQSYRLAGQVSTDTQYF. The CDR3 nucleotides are TGCGCCAGCAGTCAATCCTATCGACTAGCGGGACAAGTCAGCACAGATACGCAGTATTTT.

V gene TRBV29-1 combines with J gene TRBJ2-1; 7 bases map to TRBD2. The CDR3 runs 14 residues. Germline V gene lookup returns CDR1 SQVTM and CDR2 ANQGSEA. With V trimmed by 4 bases and J by 4 bases, 7 bases remained unmatched. CDR3 sequence: CSVAGRAGYNEQFF. The CDR3 nucleotides are TGCAGCGTTGCCGGGCGAGCGGGGTACAATGAGCAGTTCTTC.

This clonotype was seen a few times. V gene TRBV25-1 combines with J gene TRBJ2-7; 10 bases fit TRBD1. J lost 0 bases, V lost 6 bases, and 2 bases had no gene match. Germline V lookup: CDR1 MGHDK, CDR2 SYGVNS. The CDR3 covers 14 residues. The DNA of the CDR3 is TGTGCCAGCAGCGGGACAGGGGCCTCCTACGAGCAGTACTTC. It codes for CASSGTGASYEQYF.

This clonotype was picked up a small number of times. The rearrangement links TRBV15 to TRBJ2-1; 9 nucleotides align to TRBD2. The CDR3 covers 15 residues. Germline values: CDR1 LNHNV, CDR2 YYDKDF (reference sequence). After removal of 1 base from V and 12 bases from J, the junction contained 10 bases not matched to a gene. CDR3 DNA: TGTGCCACCAGCAGAGTTCGGGCTAGCGGGATCTGGCAGTTCTTC. It encodes CATSRVRASGIWQFF.

This clonotype was counted a few times. The chain carries TRBV28 and TRBJ2-1; tentative D call: TRBD2 (5 bases). Trimming took 5 bases from V and 4 from J, leaving 12 bases between them. This CDR3 spans 14 amino acids. The germline CDR1 and CDR2 sequences are MDHEN and SYDVKM. CDR3: CASSRADRYNEQFF. The CDR3 region has the DNA TGTGCCAGCAGTAGAGCGGATCGGTACAATGAGCAGTTCTTC.

The CDR3 loop reads CSASSWLAASYEQYF. Here the CDR3 DNA reads TGCAGTGCTAGCTCCTGGCTAGCGGCATCCTACGAGCAGTACTTC. This chain joins TRBV20-1 and TRBJ2-7; 7 nucleotides align to TRBD2. The V gene end was trimmed by 3 bases and the J gene end by 1 base; junction bases not matched to a gene: 9. The CDR3 loop spans 15 amino acids. Per germline, CDR1 DFQATT and CDR2 SNEGSKA (reference sequence).

This clonotype occurred a few times. The chain employs TRBV24-1 and TRBJ2-2; D may be TRBD1 or TRBD2 (6 bases each). Germline V gene sequence: CDR1 KGHDR, CDR2 SFDVKD. The V gene lost 0 bases and the J gene lost 0 bases, with 13 bases spanning the gap. CDR3 length: 18 amino acids. This CDR3 reads CATSDLPKGGSNTGELFF. The CDR3 nucleotides are TGTGCCACCAGTGATTTGCCCAAGGGGGGATCGAACACCGGGGAGCTGTTTTTT.

This rearrangement joins TRBV20-1 to TRBJ2-1; 10 bases line up with TRBD2. The CDR3 consists of 16 residues. J was trimmed by 4 bases and V by 4 bases; bases with no gene match: 10. Germline V gives CDR1 DFQATT, CDR2 SNEGSKA (reference sequence). CDR3 in DNA: TGCAGTGCTATCCGGACCCTAGCGGGAGTTTACAATGAGCAGTTCTTC. Protein sequence: CSAIRTLAGVYNEQFF.

This clonotype has only a few counts. The gene calls are TRBV7-9 and TRBJ2-7; possible D gene TRBD2, 5 bases. Looked up from germline, CDR1 is SEHNR and CDR2 is FQNEAQ (reference sequence). The length of the CDR3 is 16 residues. The V end lost 3 bases, the J end lost 2 bases, and 17 bases lay between the germline ends. The DNA for the CDR3 is TGTGCCAGCAGCTTCAGTATCTCAGCGGTCCCCTACGAGCAGTACTTC. Encoded protein: CASSFSISAVPYEQYF. The whole variable domain, filled in from reference TRBV7-9 and TRBJ2-7, reads DTGVSQNPRHKITKRGQNVTFRCDPISEHNRLYWYRQTLGQGPEFLTYFQNEAQLEKSRLLSDRFSAERPKGSFSTLEIQRTEQGDSAMYLCASSFSISAVPYEQYFGPGTRLTVT.